This TCR beta chain was identified in a study of T cell clonotyping in hematopoietic cell transplantation. Study outcomes and limitations: Higher Inverse Simpson Index values in graft donor and pretransplant recipient predicted broader posttransplant TCR diversity.

This clone was counted once. The antigen is not known. This table comes from immunoSEQ multiplex PCR, and its TCRdb copy is limited to in-frame clones, with some not included. The sample has more than 70,000 clones, 90% to 96% seen once. Time point specified: recipient sample about 28 days before transplant, after cytoreduction. Recipients were bled about 28 days pretransplant and at posttransplant days 30, 100, 180. The germline V gene encodes CDR1 SGDLS and CDR2 YYNGEE. The CDR3 length is 18 residues. Between the trimmed V and J ends, which lost 0 bases and 0 bases, there was a span of 13 bases. V and J are TRBV9 and TRBJ2-6; a weak D match, TRBD2 (5 bases). The source material was peripheral blood mononuclear cells, sampled before stem cell transplant. This receptor was obtained from a woman between 50 and 59 years old with acute myeloid leukemia. Some clones in this sample may be carry-over from other donors' samples. In DNA, the CDR3 is TGTGCCAGCAGCGTAGTGGCGGGCAAAAGCTCTGGGGCCAACGTCCTGACTTTC. Translating gives CASSVVAGKSSGANVLTF.